These 10 T cell receptor beta chains originate from one sample sequenced in a study of read filtering for tumor transcriptome and immune sequencing. This library used around 400 ng RNA and molecular barcoded adaptors spanning alpha/delta and beta/gamma chains. MiXCR, applied by TCRdb to the reads, yields one record per CDR3 protein. This table has 35,000 to 40,000 distinct CDR3 sequences, less than 15% appearing once. Sequenced material: a population of CD138-negative cells sorted from bone marrow. Every receptor here comes from a donor aged 40 or older with multiple myeloma.

This clonotype is labeled as medium-sized. The gene calls are TRBV28 and TRBJ2-1; D uncertain. This CDR3 has 12 amino acids. V lost 9 bases to trimming and J lost 7 bases, with 13 bases between them. Per germline, CDR1 MDHEN and CDR2 SYDVKM. CDR3 coding DNA: TGTGCCAGTAGTACCCTTGGAAATGAGCAGTTCTTC. Translation: CASSTLGNEQFF.

This clonotype is medium-sized within its sample. The chain is built from TRBV4-1 and TRBJ2-1; D is unresolved. This CDR3 has 15 amino acids. Germline V gene lookup returns CDR1 MGHRA and CDR2 YSYEKL. Trimming pared 0 bases from V and 2 bases from J, leaving 8 bases between. The CDR3 is CASSQDSSAYNEQFF. The CDR3 DNA reads TGCGCCAGCAGCCAAGATTCAAGCGCCTACAATGAGCAGTTCTTC.

This clonotype was found many times. V gene TRBV7-8 combines with J gene TRBJ1-4; D perhaps matches TRBD1 (6 bases). The V and J ends lost 3 bases and 7 bases respectively, with 15 bases between them. This CDR3 is 15 amino acids long. Per germline, CDR1 SGHVS and CDR2 FQNEAQ. CDR3 region: CASSFLAGEGEKLFF. The DNA of the CDR3 is TGTGCCAGCAGCTTCTTGGCAGGGGAGGGTGAAAAACTGTTTTTT.

Notes on this clonotype: A much larger clone sits a single nucleotide away, making a read error possible. Likely a read error: the CDR3 ends without its conserved phenylalanine or tryptophan. This chain connects TRBV20-1 to TRBJ1-1; possible D gene TRBD1, 5 bases. Per germline, CDR1 DFQATT and CDR2 SNEGSKA (reference sequence). The length of the CDR3 is 11 residues. The germline V and J ends were trimmed by 6 bases and 1 base, with 6 bases remaining between them. In DNA, the CDR3 is TGCAGTGCACAGGAGAACACTGAAGCTTTCTCT. Amino acids: CSAQENTEAFS.

Details on this clonotype: A read error may explain this, as a much larger clone is one base away. The J gene is TRBJ2-2, the V gene TRBV24-1; D unresolved. The germline CDR1 and CDR2 sequences are KGHDR and SFDVKD. This CDR3 is 14 amino acids long. CDR3 coding DNA: TGTGCCACCAACAAATTAACGAAAACCGGGGAGCTGTTTTTT. This gives the protein CATNKLTKTGELFF.

This clonotype appeared many times. The chain employs TRBV28 and TRBJ2-3; 10 nucleotides agree with TRBD1. There are 15 residues in the CDR3. Per germline, CDR1 MDHEN and CDR2 SYDVKM. V was clipped by 9 bases and J by 3 bases; unmatched bases: 9. CDR3 coding DNA: TGTGCCAGTCTCAGGACAGGGGGGAAAACAGATACGCAGTATTTT. Residues: CASLRTGGKTDTQYF. Full variable domain (rest looked up from reference TRBV28 and TRBJ2-3): DVKVTQSSRYLVKRTGEKVFLECVQDMDHENMFWYRQDPGLGLRLIYFSYDVKMKEKGDIPEGYSVSREKKERFSLILESASTNQTSMYLCASLRTGGKTDTQYFGPGTRLTVL.

This clonotype was observed many times. V usage is TRBV2 and J usage is TRBJ2-3, with 11 bases fitting TRBD2. In germline, CDR1 is SNHLY, CDR2 FYNNEI. The CDR3 contains 13 residues. The V gene end was trimmed by 7 bases and the J gene end by 6 bases; junction bases not matched to a gene: 3. The CDR3 here is CASNRLAGDTQYF. The CDR3, as DNA: TGTGCCAGCAATAGACTAGCGGGGGATACGCAGTATTTT. Full variable domain (remainder filled in from reference TRBV2 and TRBJ2-3): EPEVTQTPSHQVTQMGQEVILRCVPISNHLYFYWYRQILGQKVEFLVSFYNNEISEKSEIFDDQFSVERPDGSNFTLKIRSTKLEDSAMYFCASNRLAGDTQYFGPGTRLTVL.

In its sample, this clonotype was seen many times. This chain joins TRBV11-2 and TRBJ2-2, with unresolved D. Germline-derived CDR1 and CDR2 are SGHAT and FQNNGV. Trimming took off 1 base at V and 6 bases at J, with 6 bases between the two ends. The CDR3 is made up of 13 amino acids. The CDR3 is CASSLAGPGELFF. The CDR3 coding sequence is TGTGCCAGCAGCTTAGCCGGGCCCGGGGAGCTGTTTTTT.

This clonotype showed up many times. The chain combines TRBV11-2 with TRBJ2-3; 7 bases are shared with TRBD1. The CDR3 sequence is 15 residues long. Germline CDR1 reads SGHAT; CDR2 reads FQNNGV. V dropped 1 base and J dropped 4; count of bases not matched to a gene: 5. As DNA, the CDR3 is TGTGCCAGCAGCTTAGGTACAGGGGCGCCAGATACGCAGTATTTT. It is translated as CASSLGTGAPDTQYF.

This rearrangement joins TRBV5-1 to TRBJ2-1, with 7 bases aligning to TRBD1. Germline CDR1 SGHRS, CDR2 YFSETQ. J was trimmed by 4 bases and V by 0 bases; bases with no gene match: 4. This CDR3 comprises 15 residues. DNA of the CDR3: TGCGCCAGCAGCTTGGTCGAGGGACAGTACAATGAGCAGTTCTTC. This sequence encodes CASSLVEGQYNEQFF.